Following are 16 T cell receptor beta chains from one sample sequenced in a study of early T cells in non-severe SARS-CoV-2 infection. TCRdb re-called the 5' RACE reads through MiXCR, storing one row per CDR3 protein. The table includes about 25,000 distinct CDR3 sequences, around 5.4% detected once. Input material: whole blood. The receptor set was obtained from an adult who was a healthcare worker with PCR-confirmed SARS-CoV-2 infection or an uninfected control (not recorded which).

This clonotype was seen many times. The rearrangement joins TRBV10-3 to TRBJ2-5, with D perhaps TRBD2 (7 bases). V dropped 8 bases and J dropped 4 bases, with 17 bases sitting between them. The germline V gene encodes CDR1 ENHRY and CDR2 SYGVKD. The CDR3 loop spans 14 amino acids. The CDR3 here is CAIGGGTQGETQYF. The CDR3 DNA is TGTGCCATCGGGGGGGGGACACAAGGAGAGACCCAGTACTTC.

Many counts were recorded for this clonotype. The CDR3 DNA reads TGTGCCAGTAGTACCCGGGGTTCGATCCCCTACAATGAGCAGTTCTTC. Encoded protein: CASSTRGSIPYNEQFF. The J gene is TRBJ2-1, the V gene TRBV19, with D possibly TRBD2 on 5 matching bases. This CDR3 is built from 16 residues. Trimming removed 4 bases from V and 2 bases from J, with 15 bases in between. The germline V gene encodes CDR1 LNHDA and CDR2 SQIVND (reference sequence).

This chain connects TRBV27 to TRBJ2-3; D is possibly TRBD2 (5 bases). The CDR3 is made up of 15 amino acids. The germline V gene has CDR1 MNHEY and CDR2 SMNVEV (reference sequence). V lost 7 bases to trimming and J lost 8 bases, with 22 bases between them. In nucleotides, the CDR3 is TGTGCCAGCAAGCCACCCGTAGAGGGTTTGGGTACGCAGTATTTT. It encodes CASKPPVEGLGTQYF.

This clonotype was counted ten times or more. The chain recombines TRBV5-4 with TRBJ1-1; D is uncertain. The V and J ends lost 5 bases and 0 bases respectively, with 11 bases between them. This CDR3 has 14 residues. Germline-derived CDR1 and CDR2 are SGHNT and YYREEE (reference sequence). Here the CDR3 reads CASRGSNMNTEAFF. The CDR3 bases are TGTGCCAGCAGGGGGTCGAACATGAACACTGAAGCTTTCTTT.

The genes are TRBV2 and TRBJ2-3, with a weak D call TRBD1 (6 bases). This CDR3 region has 13 residues. Germline-derived CDR1 and CDR2 are SNHLY and FYNNEI. V lost 5 bases to trimming and J lost 4 bases, with 10 bases between them. The CDR3 here is CASSFNRADTQYF. CDR3 bases: TGTGCCAGCAGTTTCAACAGGGCAGATACGCAGTATTTT.

This clonotype showed up many times. The chain carries TRBV5-1 and TRBJ2-3, with D tentatively TRBD2 (6 bases). Germline CDR1 reads SGHRS; CDR2 reads YFSETQ. The CDR3 covers 14 residues. Trimming stripped 0 bases from V and 4 bases from J, with 9 bases between. CDR3 DNA sequence: TGCGCCAGCAGCTTGGCGCGGGGCGCAGATACGCAGTATTTT. Residues: CASSLARGADTQYF.

In this sample, this clonotype turned up a few times. The gene calls are TRBV5-5 and TRBJ1-6; D is perhaps TRBD1 (5 bases). Germline CDR1 SGHKS, CDR2 YYEKEE (reference sequence). The V end lost 4 bases, the J end lost 8 bases, and 19 bases lay between the germline ends. The CDR3 has 16 residues. In DNA form, the CDR3 reads TGTGCCAGCAGCCCCTCTAGCCCTCAGGGTCATTCACCCCTCCACTTT. It codes for CASSPSSPQGHSPLHF.

This clonotype occurred many times. This chain joins TRBV6-5 and TRBJ1-6; the D gene is possibly TRBD1 (5 bases). CDR3 length: 16 amino acids. Germline loops: CDR1 MNHEY, CDR2 SVGAGI. Trimming took 2 bases from V and 5 from J, leaving 13 bases between them. In nucleotides, the CDR3 is TGTGCCAGCAGTTACGAGCTAGGGACCAATAATTCACCCCTCCACTTT. This gives the protein CASSYELGTNNSPLHF.

In this sample, this clonotype turned up many times. V gene TRBV27 combines with J gene TRBJ2-7; a possible D gene is TRBD2 (6 bases). V was cut by 6 bases and J by 3 bases, with 12 bases left in between. This CDR3 spans 13 amino acids. The germline V gene encodes CDR1 MNHEY and CDR2 SMNVEV (reference sequence). As DNA, the CDR3 is TGTGCCAGCAGGCGGGACCCCCTCTACGAGCAGTACTTC. Its protein product is CASRRDPLYEQYF.

This clonotype was counted ten times or more. This chain uses TRBV4-1 with TRBJ2-5; D gene ambiguous. Deletions cut 1 base from V and 5 bases from J, with 8 bases between. The germline gives CDR1 MGHRA, CDR2 YSYEKL. The CDR3 is 13 residues long. The CDR3 reads CASSQGLRETQYF. CDR3 bases: TGCGCCAGCAGCCAAGGACTGAGGGAGACCCAGTACTTC.

The chain uses TRBV9 and TRBJ1-5, with TRBD1 as a possible D gene (5 bases). V lost 0 bases and J 6 bases, leaving 13 bases between the germline ends. Germline V gives CDR1 SGDLS, CDR2 YYNGEE. CDR3 length: 15 amino acids. For the CDR3, the DNA is TGTGCCAGCAGCGTAGGCACAGGACCGTTTCAGCCCCAGCATTTT. Translation: CASSVGTGPFQPQHF.

This clonotype was observed at least ten times. The chain recombines TRBV18 with TRBJ1-1; D call uncertain. The CDR3 sequence is 13 residues long. The V gene's germline CDR1 is KGHSH and CDR2 LQKENI. Trimming removed 3 bases at V and 0 bases at J, with 5 bases between. CDR3: CASSPPMNTEAFF. CDR3 bases: TGTGCCAGCTCACCCCCGATGAACACTGAAGCTTTCTTT.

This sequence joins TRBV20-1 and TRBJ2-3, with 8 nucleotides matching TRBD2. J gave up 1 base and V 3 bases, and 6 bases lay outside the gene matches. The CDR3 length is 15 residues. CDR1 is DFQATT, CDR2 SNEGSKA, per germline (reference sequence). The CDR3 DNA sequence: TGCAGTGCTAGCTACGGGGGGGCCGGCACAGATACGCAGTATTTT. It specifies CSASYGGAGTDTQYF.

The V call is TRBV27, the J call TRBJ2-1; 7 bases line up with TRBD1. The CDR3 runs to 12 residues. Per the germline V gene, CDR1 is MNHEY and CDR2 is SMNVEV (reference sequence). V lost 5 bases and J lost 8; bases outside the gene matches: 3. The CDR3: CASSNRGDEQFF. The DNA of the CDR3 is TGTGCCAGCAGTAACAGGGGAGATGAGCAGTTCTTC.

Many counts were recorded for this clonotype. The CDR3 reads CSALTDQLAAFF. The CDR3 DNA reads TGCAGTGCTCTTACTGATCAACTGGCGGCTTTCTTT. The rearrangement uses TRBV20-1 and TRBJ1-1, with D uncertain. CDR3 length: 12 amino acids. The V gene lost 5 bases and the J gene lost 11 bases, with 18 bases spanning the gap. Germline V gene data show CDR1 as DFQATT and CDR2 as SNEGSKA (reference sequence).

At least ten counts were recorded for this clonotype. J is TRBJ1-1 and V is TRBV9, with unresolved D. Germline CDR1 reads SGDLS; CDR2 reads YYNGEE. The V gene lost 0 bases and the J gene lost 2 bases, with 5 bases spanning the gap. The CDR3 runs to 13 residues. The CDR3 protein is CASSVAGNTEAFF. CDR3 DNA: TGTGCCAGCAGCGTAGCCGGAAACACTGAAGCTTTCTTT.